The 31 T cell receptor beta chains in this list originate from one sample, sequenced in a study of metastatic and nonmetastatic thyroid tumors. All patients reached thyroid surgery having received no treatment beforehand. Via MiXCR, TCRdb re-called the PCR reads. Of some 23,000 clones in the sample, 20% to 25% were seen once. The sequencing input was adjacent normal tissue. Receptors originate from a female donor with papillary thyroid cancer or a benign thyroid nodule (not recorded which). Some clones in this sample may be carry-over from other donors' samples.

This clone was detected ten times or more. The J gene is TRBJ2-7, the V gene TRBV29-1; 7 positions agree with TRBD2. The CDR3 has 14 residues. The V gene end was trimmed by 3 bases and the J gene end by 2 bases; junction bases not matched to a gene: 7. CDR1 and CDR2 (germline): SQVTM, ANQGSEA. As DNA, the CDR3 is TGCAGCGTTGACGGCGGGAGTCTGCCCTACGAGCAGTACTTC. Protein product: CSVDGGSLPYEQYF.

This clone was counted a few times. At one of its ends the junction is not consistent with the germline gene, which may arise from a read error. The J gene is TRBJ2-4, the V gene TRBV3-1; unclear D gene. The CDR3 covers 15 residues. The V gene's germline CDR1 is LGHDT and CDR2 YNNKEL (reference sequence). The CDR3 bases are TGTGCCAGCATCCAAGAGTCTCTAGCCAAAAACATTCAGTACTTC. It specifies CASIQESLAKNIQYF.

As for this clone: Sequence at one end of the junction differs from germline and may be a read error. CDR3 sequence (DNA): TGTGCCAGCCGCCAAGGGGGCTACGATCAGTACTTC. It specifies CASRQGGYDQYF. V usage is TRBV14 and J usage is TRBJ2-7, with 7 bases matching TRBD1. Germline V gene lookup returns CDR1 SGHDN and CDR2 FVKESK. CDR3 length: 12 amino acids.

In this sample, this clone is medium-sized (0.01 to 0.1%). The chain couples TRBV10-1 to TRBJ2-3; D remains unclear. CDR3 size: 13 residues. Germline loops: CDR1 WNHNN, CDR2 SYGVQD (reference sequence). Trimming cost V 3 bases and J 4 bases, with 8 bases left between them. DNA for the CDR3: TGCGCCAGCAGTGATAGTTTCGCAGATACGCAGTATTTT. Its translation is CASSDSFADTQYF.

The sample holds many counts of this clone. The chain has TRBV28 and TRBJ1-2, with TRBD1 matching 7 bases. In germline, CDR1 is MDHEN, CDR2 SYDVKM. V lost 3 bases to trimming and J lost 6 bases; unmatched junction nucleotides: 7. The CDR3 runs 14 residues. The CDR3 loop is CASSLSTGFDGYTF. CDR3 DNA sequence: TGTGCCAGCAGTTTGTCGACAGGGTTCGATGGCTACACCTTC.

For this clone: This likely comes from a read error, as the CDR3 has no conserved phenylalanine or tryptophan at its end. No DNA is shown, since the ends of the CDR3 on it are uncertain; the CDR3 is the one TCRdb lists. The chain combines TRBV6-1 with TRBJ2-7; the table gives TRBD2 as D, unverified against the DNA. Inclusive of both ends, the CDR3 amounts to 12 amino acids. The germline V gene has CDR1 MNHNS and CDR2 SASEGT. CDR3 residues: CASRTPGGEQHL.

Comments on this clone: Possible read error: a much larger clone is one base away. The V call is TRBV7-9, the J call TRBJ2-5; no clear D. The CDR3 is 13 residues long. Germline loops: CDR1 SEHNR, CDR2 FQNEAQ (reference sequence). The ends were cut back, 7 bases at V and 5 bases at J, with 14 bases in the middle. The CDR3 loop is CASTEPIKETQYF. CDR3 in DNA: TGTGCCAGCACCGAACCGATAAAGGAGACCCAGTACTTC.

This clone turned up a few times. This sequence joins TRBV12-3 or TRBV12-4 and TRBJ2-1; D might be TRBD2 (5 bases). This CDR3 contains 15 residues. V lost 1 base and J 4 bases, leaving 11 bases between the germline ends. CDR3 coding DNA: TGTGCCAGCAGTTTAGGCAAGCGGCCATACAATGAGCAGTTCTTC. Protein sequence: CASSLGKRPYNEQFF.

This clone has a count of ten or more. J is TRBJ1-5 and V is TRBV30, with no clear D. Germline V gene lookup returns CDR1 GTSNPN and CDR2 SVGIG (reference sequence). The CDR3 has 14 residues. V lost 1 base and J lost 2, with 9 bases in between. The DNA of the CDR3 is TGTGCCTGGAGTGGGGTCTATCGCAATCAGCCCCAGCATTTT. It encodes CAWSGVYRNQPQHF.

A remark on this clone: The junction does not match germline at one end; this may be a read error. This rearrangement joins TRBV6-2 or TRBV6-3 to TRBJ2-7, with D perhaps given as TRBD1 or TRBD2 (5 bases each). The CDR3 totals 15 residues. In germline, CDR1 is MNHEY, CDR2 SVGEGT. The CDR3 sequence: CASREGVGTSYEQYF. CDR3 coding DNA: TGTGCCAGCAGGGAAGGTGTCGGGACCTCGTACGAGCAATACTTC.

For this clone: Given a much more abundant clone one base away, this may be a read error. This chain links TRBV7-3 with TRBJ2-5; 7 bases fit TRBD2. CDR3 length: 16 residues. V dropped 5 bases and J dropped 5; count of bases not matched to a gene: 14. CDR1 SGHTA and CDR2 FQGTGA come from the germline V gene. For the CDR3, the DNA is TGTGCCAGCAGCCCCAGGGCAACTATCGGGAGGGAGACCCAGTACTTC. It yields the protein CASSPRATIGRETQYF.

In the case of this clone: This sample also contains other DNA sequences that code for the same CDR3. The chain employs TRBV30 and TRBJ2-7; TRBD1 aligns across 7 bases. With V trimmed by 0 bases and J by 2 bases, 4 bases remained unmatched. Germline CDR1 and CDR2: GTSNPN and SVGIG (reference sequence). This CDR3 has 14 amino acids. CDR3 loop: CAWSVSGTAYEQYF. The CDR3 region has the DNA TGTGCCTGGAGTGTTTCCGGGACAGCCTACGAGCAGTACTTC.

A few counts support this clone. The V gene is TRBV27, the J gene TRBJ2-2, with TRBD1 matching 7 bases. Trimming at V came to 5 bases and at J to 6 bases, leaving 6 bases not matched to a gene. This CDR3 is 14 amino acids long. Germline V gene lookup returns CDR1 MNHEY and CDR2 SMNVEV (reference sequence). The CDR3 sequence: CASSLYRGAGELFF. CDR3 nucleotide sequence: TGTGCCAGCAGTCTCTACAGGGGTGCCGGGGAGCTGTTTTTT.

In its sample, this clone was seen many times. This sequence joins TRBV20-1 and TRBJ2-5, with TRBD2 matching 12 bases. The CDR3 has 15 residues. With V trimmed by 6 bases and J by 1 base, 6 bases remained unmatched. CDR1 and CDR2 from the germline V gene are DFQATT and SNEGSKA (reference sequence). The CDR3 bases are TGCAGTGCCAACCCACTAGCGGGAGGCCAAGAGACCCAGTACTTC. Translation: CSANPLAGGQETQYF.

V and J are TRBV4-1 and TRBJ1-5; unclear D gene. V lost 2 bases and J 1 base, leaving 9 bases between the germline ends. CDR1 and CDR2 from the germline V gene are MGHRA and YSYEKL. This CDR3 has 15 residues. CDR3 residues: CASSQWHVSNQPQHF. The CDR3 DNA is TGCGCCAGCAGCCAATGGCACGTAAGCAATCAGCCCCAGCATTTT.

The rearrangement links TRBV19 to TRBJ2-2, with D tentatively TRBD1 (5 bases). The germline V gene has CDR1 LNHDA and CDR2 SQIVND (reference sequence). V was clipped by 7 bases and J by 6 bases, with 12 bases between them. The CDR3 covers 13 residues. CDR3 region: CASNLKGAGELFF. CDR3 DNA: TGTGCCAGTAACCTTAAAGGGGCCGGGGAGCTGTTTTTT.

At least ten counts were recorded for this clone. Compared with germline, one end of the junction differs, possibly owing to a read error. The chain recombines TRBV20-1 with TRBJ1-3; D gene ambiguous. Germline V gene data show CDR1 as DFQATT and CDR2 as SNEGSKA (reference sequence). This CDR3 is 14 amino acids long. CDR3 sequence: CSAKRDTGGNTIYF. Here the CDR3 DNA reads TGCAGCGCTAAGCGCGACACCGGGGGAAACACCATATATTTT.

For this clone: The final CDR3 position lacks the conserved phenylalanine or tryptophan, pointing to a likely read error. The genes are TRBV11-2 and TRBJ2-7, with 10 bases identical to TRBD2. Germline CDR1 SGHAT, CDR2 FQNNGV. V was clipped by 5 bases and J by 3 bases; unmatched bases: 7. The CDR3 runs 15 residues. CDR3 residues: CASSITGTSDYEQYN. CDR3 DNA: TGTGCCAGCAGCATAACCGGGACTAGCGACTACGAGCAGTACAAC.

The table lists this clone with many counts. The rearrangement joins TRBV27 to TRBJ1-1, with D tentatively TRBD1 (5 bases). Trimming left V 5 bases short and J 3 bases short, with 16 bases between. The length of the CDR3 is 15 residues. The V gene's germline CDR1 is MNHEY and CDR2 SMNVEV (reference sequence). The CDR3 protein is CASSQKGAGYTEAFF. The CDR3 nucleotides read TGTGCCAGCAGTCAAAAGGGTGCAGGGTACACTGAAGCTTTCTTT.

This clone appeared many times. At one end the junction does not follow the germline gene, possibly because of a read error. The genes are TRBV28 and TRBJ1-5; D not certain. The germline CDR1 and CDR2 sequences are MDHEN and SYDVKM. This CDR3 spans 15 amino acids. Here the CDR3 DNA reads TGTGCCAACAGTTTACCCCTGATTAGCAATCAGCCCCAGCATTTT. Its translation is CANSLPLISNQPQHF.

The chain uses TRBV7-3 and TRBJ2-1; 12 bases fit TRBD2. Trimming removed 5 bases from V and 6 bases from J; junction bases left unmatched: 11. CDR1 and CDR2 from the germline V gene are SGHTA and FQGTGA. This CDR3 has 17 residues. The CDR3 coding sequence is TGTGCCAGCAGCCCCAGGACTAGCGGGACAGGGTTCAATGAGCAGTTCTTC. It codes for CASSPRTSGTGFNEQFF.

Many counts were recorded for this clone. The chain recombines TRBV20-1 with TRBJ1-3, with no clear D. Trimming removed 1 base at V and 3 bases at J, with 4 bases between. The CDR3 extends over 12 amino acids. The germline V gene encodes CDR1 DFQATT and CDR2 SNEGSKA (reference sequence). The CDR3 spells CSARGGGNTIYF. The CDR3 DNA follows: TGCAGTGCTAGAGGGGGTGGAAACACCATATATTTT.

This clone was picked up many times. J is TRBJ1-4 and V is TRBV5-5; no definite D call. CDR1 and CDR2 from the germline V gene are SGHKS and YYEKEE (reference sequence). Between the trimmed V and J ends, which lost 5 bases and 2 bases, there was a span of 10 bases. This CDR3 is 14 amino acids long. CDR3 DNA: TGTGCCAGCAGTCTTACCGGGACTAATGAAAAACTGTTTTTT. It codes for CASSLTGTNEKLFF.

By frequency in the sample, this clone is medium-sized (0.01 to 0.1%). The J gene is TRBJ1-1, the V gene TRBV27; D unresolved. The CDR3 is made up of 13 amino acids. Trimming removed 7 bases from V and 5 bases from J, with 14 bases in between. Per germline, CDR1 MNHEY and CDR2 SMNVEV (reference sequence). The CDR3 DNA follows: TGTGCCAGCACCCGGACGATGGGGACTGAAGCTTTCTTT. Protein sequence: CASTRTMGTEAFF.

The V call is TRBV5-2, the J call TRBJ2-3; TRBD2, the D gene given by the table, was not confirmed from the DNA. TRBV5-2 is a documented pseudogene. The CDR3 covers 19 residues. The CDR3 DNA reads TGTGCCAGTAATATTGGGCTGGGACTAGAGGGAGGGTCCACAGATACGCAGTATTTT. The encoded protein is CASNIGLGLEGGSTDTQYF.

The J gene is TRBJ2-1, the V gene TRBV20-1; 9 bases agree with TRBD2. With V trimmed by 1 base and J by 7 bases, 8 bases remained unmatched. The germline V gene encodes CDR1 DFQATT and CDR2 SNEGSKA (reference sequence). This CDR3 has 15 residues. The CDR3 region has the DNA TGCAGTGCTAGAGGCATTGGACTAGCGAGTAATGAGCAGTTCTTC. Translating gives CSARGIGLASNEQFF.

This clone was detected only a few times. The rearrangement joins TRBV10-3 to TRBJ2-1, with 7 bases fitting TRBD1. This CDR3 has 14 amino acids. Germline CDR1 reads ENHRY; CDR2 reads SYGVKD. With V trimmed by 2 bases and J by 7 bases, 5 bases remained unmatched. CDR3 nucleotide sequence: TGTGCCATCAGTGAGGACAGGGCCGCTAATGAGCAGTTCTTC. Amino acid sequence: CAISEDRAANEQFF.

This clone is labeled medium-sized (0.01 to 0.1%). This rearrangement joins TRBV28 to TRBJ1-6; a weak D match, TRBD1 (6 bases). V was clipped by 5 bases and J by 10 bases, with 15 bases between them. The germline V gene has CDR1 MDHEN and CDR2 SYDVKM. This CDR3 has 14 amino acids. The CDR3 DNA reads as TGTGCCAGCAGTCCGGACAGACTCGGATCACCCCTCCACTTT. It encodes CASSPDRLGSPLHF.

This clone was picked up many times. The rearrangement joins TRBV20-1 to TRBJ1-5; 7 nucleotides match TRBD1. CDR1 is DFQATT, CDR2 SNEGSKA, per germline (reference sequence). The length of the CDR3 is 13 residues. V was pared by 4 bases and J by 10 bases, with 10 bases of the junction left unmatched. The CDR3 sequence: CSAISGGFRPQHF. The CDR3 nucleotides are TGCAGTGCTATTTCAGGGGGTTTTAGACCCCAGCATTTT.

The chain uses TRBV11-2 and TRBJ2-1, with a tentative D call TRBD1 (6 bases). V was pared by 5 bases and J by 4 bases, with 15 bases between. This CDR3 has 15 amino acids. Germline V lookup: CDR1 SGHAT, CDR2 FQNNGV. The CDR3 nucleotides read TGTGCCAGCAGCCTAGGGGGTGGCTTTTACAATGAGCAGTTCTTC. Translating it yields CASSLGGGFYNEQFF.

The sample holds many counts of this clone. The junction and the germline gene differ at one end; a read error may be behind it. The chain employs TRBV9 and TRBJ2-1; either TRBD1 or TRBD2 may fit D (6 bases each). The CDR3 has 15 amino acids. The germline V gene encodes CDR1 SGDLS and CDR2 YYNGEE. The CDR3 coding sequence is TGTGCCAGCAGCGTAGACCCGGGGGCGTTAAATGAGCGGTTCTTC. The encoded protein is CASSVDPGALNERFF.